The 3 T cell receptor beta chains below were found in one sample sequenced in a study of post-analysis software for immune sequencing data. Their recognized antigens are unknown. Unique-molecular-identifier-tagged TCR beta cDNA libraries were used. One entry per CDR3 protein, called by TCRdb with MiXCR from the PCR reads. Of 350,000 to 500,000 distinct CDR3 sequences in the sample, more than 30% were seen once. Study observations and caveats: TRBV5-6, TRBV5-1 and TRBV20-1 were among four to six TRBV segments more frequent in patients than controls.

Sequenced input: blood. These receptors came from a girl aged 2-9 years with multiple sclerosis.

This clonotype was recorded a few times. V gene TRBV28 combines with J gene TRBJ2-4; D is possibly TRBD1 (5 bases). V was clipped by 1 base and J by 1 base, with 17 bases between them. Germline CDR1 reads MDHEN; CDR2 reads SYDVKM. This CDR3 region has 18 residues. The CDR3 sequence is CASSLSSDIFRAKNIQYF. Written as DNA, the CDR3 is TGTGCCAGCAGTTTATCCTCGGACATCTTTAGGGCCAAAAACATTCAGTACTTC.

The chain has TRBV11-3 and TRBJ1-1; D remains ambiguous. The CDR3 is made up of 15 amino acids. Germline CDR1 SGHNT, CDR2 YENEEA. V lost 5 bases and J lost 1, with 14 bases in between. The CDR3 DNA reads as TGTGCCAGCAGCCCCAAAGAGGCGGAGAACACTGAAGCTTTCTTT. It yields the protein CASSPKEAENTEAFF.

This clonotype was detected a few times. The rearrangement links TRBV18 to TRBJ1-2; 9 positions agree with TRBD1. With V trimmed by 0 bases and J by 1 base, 6 bases remained unmatched. Germline lookup yields CDR1 KGHSH and CDR2 LQKENI. The CDR3 runs to 17 residues. The CDR3 region has the DNA TGTGCCAGCTCACCACCGATCGGGACAGGGAATAACTATGGCTACACCTTC. It yields the protein CASSPPIGTGNNYGYTF.